Listed below are T cell receptor beta chains from one sample, sequenced in a study of T cell changes during pregnancy in multiple sclerosis. Sequencing was performed with immunoSEQ multiplex PCR; in TCRdb, only in-frame clones are kept and a portion is missing. Of about 68,000 clones listed, about 91% were seen once; the top ten hold approximately 1.5%. The specimen was peripheral blood, collected in the second trimester of pregnancy. These TCRs come from a female donor in good health, enrolled as a control in a pregnancy study. Each CDR3 is given with its conserved first and last residue. A D gene is named only where the DNA matches it firmly. The listing skips clone size in some rows; elsewhere it reads once, few, many or a size class.

clone size: once; V gene: TRBV6-4; D gene: NA; J gene: TRBJ1-5; CDR3 protein: CASRGTTGPQHF; CDR3 DNA: TGTGCCAGCAGGGGGACTACGGGGCCCCAGCATTTT
clone size: NA; V gene: TRBV7-2; D gene: NA; J gene: TRBJ2-1; CDR3 protein: CASSPVIGSSYNEQFF; CDR3 DNA: TGTGCCAGCAGCCCAGTGATTGGGAGCTCCTACAATGAGCAGTTCTTC
clone size: NA; V gene: TRBV28; D gene: NA; J gene: TRBJ2-3; CDR3 protein: CASSLSSDTQYF; CDR3 DNA: TGTGCCAGCAGTCTCTCCTCAGATACGCAGTATTTT
clone size: once; V gene: TRBV28; D gene: NA; J gene: TRBJ1-5; CDR3 protein: CASFQGNQPQHF; CDR3 DNA: TGTGCCAGTTTTCAGGGGAATCAGCCCCAGCATTTT
clone size: once; V gene: TRBV28; D gene: NA; J gene: TRBJ2-7; CDR3 protein: CASSDMYEQYF; CDR3 DNA: TGTGCCAGCTCGGACATGTACGAGCAGTACTTC
clone size: NA; V gene: TRBV7-8; D gene: TRBD1; J gene: TRBJ1-1; CDR3 protein: CASTISGGSNTEAFF; CDR3 DNA: TGTGCCAGCACCATTTCAGGGGGATCGAACACTGAAGCTTTCTTT
clone size: once; V gene: TRBV18; D gene: TRBD1; J gene: TRBJ2-1; CDR3 protein: CASSPGQGNNEQFF; CDR3 DNA: TGTGCCAGCTCACCAGGACAGGGTAACAATGAGCAGTTCTTC
clone size: NA; V gene: TRBV6-6; D gene: NA; J gene: TRBJ1-5; CDR3 protein: CASRERGNQPQHF; CDR3 DNA: TGTGCCAGCAGGGAGAGAGGCAATCAGCCCCAGCATTTT
clone size: NA; V gene: TRBV19; D gene: NA; J gene: TRBJ1-2; CDR3 protein: CASSIAGGAGYTF; CDR3 DNA: TGTGCCAGTAGTATAGCCGGGGGAGCTGGCTACACCTTC
clone size: NA; V gene: TRBV5-6; D gene: TRBD1; J gene: TRBJ2-5; CDR3 protein: CASSYETGGVRETQYF; CDR3 DNA: TGTGCCAGCAGCTACGAGACAGGGGGCGTGCGAGAGACCCAGTACTTC
clone size: once; V gene: TRBV7-6; D gene: TRBD1; J gene: TRBJ2-5; CDR3 protein: CASSLNRGQETQYF; CDR3 DNA: TGTGCCAGCAGCTTAAACAGGGGCCAAGAGACCCAGTACTTC
clone size: once; V gene: TRBV21-1; D gene: NA; J gene: TRBJ2-5; CDR3 protein: CASSILQGAAQETQYF; CDR3 DNA: TGTGCCAGCAGCATACTACAGGGGGCGGCTCAAGAGACCCAGTACTTC
clone size: NA; V gene: TRBV5-6; D gene: TRBD1; J gene: TRBJ2-7; CDR3 protein: CASSFGQGAREQYF; CDR3 DNA: TGTGCCAGCAGCTTCGGACAGGGGGCGAGGGAGCAGTACTTC
clone size: few; V gene: TRBV7-9; D gene: NA; J gene: TRBJ2-7; CDR3 protein: CASSTPSTGRGAEQYF; CDR3 DNA: TGTGCCAGCAGCACGCCCTCGACGGGACGGGGGGCCGAGCAGTACTTC
clone size: NA; V gene: TRBV29-1; D gene: NA; J gene: TRBJ2-7; CDR3 protein: CSVPQGNEQYF; CDR3 DNA: TGCAGCGTACCTCAGGGGAACGAGCAGTACTTC
clone size: NA; V gene: TRBV5-1; D gene: TRBD2; J gene: TRBJ2-2; CDR3 protein: CASSLATSGSLAGELFF; CDR3 DNA: TGCGCCAGCAGCTTGGCGACTAGCGGGAGTTTGGCCGGGGAGCTGTTTTTT
clone size: NA; V gene: TRBV6-1; D gene: NA; J gene: TRBJ2-7; CDR3 protein: CASSEARDSSYEQYF; CDR3 DNA: TGTGCCAGCAGTGAAGCGCGGGACAGCTCCTACGAGCAGTACTTC
clone size: few; V gene: TRBV6-1; D gene: NA; J gene: TRBJ1-2; CDR3 protein: CASSEMGRAYGYTF; CDR3 DNA: TGTGCCAGCAGTGAAATGGGCAGGGCCTATGGCTACACCTTC
clone size: NA; V gene: TRBV28; D gene: NA; J gene: TRBJ2-3; CDR3 protein: CASSLTAGADTQYF; CDR3 DNA: TGTGCCAGCAGTTTAACGGCAGGGGCAGATACGCAGTATTTT
clone size: NA; V gene: TRBV5-4; D gene: TRBD1; J gene: TRBJ2-7; CDR3 protein: CASSLETGGYEQYF; CDR3 DNA: TGTGCCAGCAGCTTGGAAACAGGGGGCTACGAGCAGTACTTC
clone size: few; V gene: TRBV6-1; D gene: TRBD1; J gene: TRBJ2-7; CDR3 protein: CASSVGQGVIGEQYF; CDR3 DNA: TGTGCCAGCAGTGTGGGGCAGGGGGTTATCGGGGAGCAGTACTTC
clone size: once; V gene: TRBV5-4; D gene: TRBD2; J gene: TRBJ2-2; CDR3 protein: CASSLFLAGPTGELFF; CDR3 DNA: TGTGCCAGCAGCTTATTCTTAGCGGGGCCCACCGGGGAGCTGTTTTTT
clone size: NA; V gene: TRBV28; D gene: NA; J gene: TRBJ2-1; CDR3 protein: CASSPGWGEEQFF; CDR3 DNA: TGTGCCAGCAGTCCCGGTTGGGGGGAGGAGCAGTTCTTC
clone size: NA; V gene: TRBV12-5; D gene: TRBD1; J gene: TRBJ2-5; CDR3 protein: CASGLAPGTGEETQYF; CDR3 DNA: TGTGCTAGTGGTTTGGCCCCCGGGACAGGGGAAGAGACCCAGTACTTC
clone size: NA; V gene: TRBV5-1; D gene: NA; J gene: TRBJ1-1; CDR3 protein: CASSLDSNTEAFF; CDR3 DNA: TGCGCCAGCAGCTTGGATAGCAACACTGAAGCTTTCTTT
clone size: NA; V gene: TRBV28; D gene: NA; J gene: TRBJ1-1; CDR3 protein: CATMQGNTEAFF; CDR3 DNA: TGTGCCACGATGCAGGGAAACACTGAAGCTTTCTTT
clone size: NA; V gene: TRBV15; D gene: NA; J gene: TRBJ1-1; CDR3 protein: CATSSQGQGTEAFF; CDR3 DNA: TGTGCCACCAGCAGCCAGGGGCAGGGCACTGAAGCTTTCTTT
clone size: NA; V gene: TRBV7-3; D gene: TRBD2; J gene: TRBJ2-3; CDR3 protein: CASSSGLAGLTDTQYF; CDR3 DNA: TGTGCCAGCAGCTCGGGACTAGCGGGACTCACAGATACGCAGTATTTT
clone size: NA; V gene: TRBV6-4; D gene: NA; J gene: TRBJ2-2; CDR3 protein: CASSDSGRDLNTGELFF; CDR3 DNA: TGTGCCAGCAGTGACTCGGGGCGGGACTTAAACACCGGGGAGCTGTTTTTT
clone size: NA; V gene: TRBV15; D gene: TRBD1; J gene: TRBJ1-4; CDR3 protein: CATSRVKGTGDEKLFF; CDR3 DNA: TGTGCCACCAGCAGAGTGAAAGGGACAGGGGATGAAAAACTGTTTTTT
clone size: NA; V gene: TRBV11-2; D gene: NA; J gene: TRBJ2-1; CDR3 protein: CASSLDGGFYEQFF; CDR3 DNA: TGTGCCAGCAGCTTAGATGGGGGGTTTTATGAGCAGTTCTTC
clone size: NA; V gene: TRBV7-2; D gene: NA; J gene: TRBJ2-7; CDR3 protein: CASSLSTYEQYF; CDR3 DNA: TGTGCCAGCAGCTTATCTACTTACGAGCAGTACTTC
clone size: few; V gene: TRBV7-9; D gene: NA; J gene: TRBJ1-2; CDR3 protein: CASSAEGYGYTF; CDR3 DNA: TGTGCCAGCAGCGCAGAGGGCTATGGCTACACCTTC
clone size: NA; V gene: TRBV18; D gene: NA; J gene: TRBJ1-5; CDR3 protein: CASGALGNQPQHF; CDR3 DNA: TGTGCCAGCGGGGCGCTTGGCAATCAGCCCCAGCATTTT
clone size: NA; V gene: TRBV6-5; D gene: NA; J gene: TRBJ1-5; CDR3 protein: CASSYEVNQPQHF; CDR3 DNA: TGTGCCAGCAGTTACGAGGTTAATCAGCCCCAGCATTTT
clone size: NA; V gene: TRBV2; D gene: NA; J gene: TRBJ1-3; CDR3 protein: CASSTDRSSGNTIYF; CDR3 DNA: TGTGCCAGCAGTACCGATAGGAGTTCTGGAAACACCATATATTTT
clone size: NA; V gene: TRBV29-1; D gene: NA; J gene: TRBJ2-1; CDR3 protein: CSSNRAYYNEQFF; CDR3 DNA: TGCAGCTCCAACAGAGCTTACTACAATGAGCAGTTCTTC
clone size: NA; V gene: TRBV7-2; D gene: NA; J gene: TRBJ2-5; CDR3 protein: CASSVSFVETQYF; CDR3 DNA: TGTGCCAGCAGCGTGAGCTTTGTCGAGACCCAGTACTTC
clone size: NA; V gene: TRBV19; D gene: TRBD1; J gene: TRBJ1-2; CDR3 protein: CASSAPGQGLLGYGYTF; CDR3 DNA: TGTGCCAGTAGTGCACCGGGACAGGGGCTTTTGGGCTATGGCTACACCTTC
clone size: NA; V gene: TRBV28; D gene: NA; J gene: TRBJ1-4; CDR3 protein: CASSQGLGEKLFF; CDR3 DNA: TGTGCCAGCAGCCAGGGGTTAGGCGAAAAACTGTTTTTT
clone size: NA; V gene: TRBV7-8; D gene: NA; J gene: TRBJ1-2; CDR3 protein: CASSLGRGGLYTF; CDR3 DNA: TGTGCCAGCAGCTTAGGAAGGGGGGGACTCTACACCTTC